These 28 T cell receptor beta chains originate from one sample sequenced in a study of response to subunit inactivated influenza vaccine. Each CDR3 protein is one row after TCRdb ran MiXCR on the RT-PCR reads. The sample includes roughly 170,000 distinct CDR3 sequences, approximately 8.7% of them seen just once. This specimen consisted of non-naive T cells sorted from PBMCs, obtained on the day of vaccination. These receptors were collected from a man in his fifties who received an inactivated influenza vaccine.

The rearrangement joins TRBV5-1 to TRBJ2-3, with 7 bases lining up with TRBD2. The CDR3 runs to 17 residues. V lost 3 bases, J lost 7 bases, and 17 bases stayed unmatched. In germline, CDR1 is SGHRS, CDR2 YFSETQ. As DNA, the CDR3 is TGCGCCAGCAGCTCGGTGGATGTTGGGGGGGAGGCCCATACGCAGTATTTT. Encoded protein: CASSSVDVGGEAHTQYF.

This clonotype has ten or more counts. The DNA for the CDR3 is TGTGCCAGCAGTTTCCCCCTGGGTAAAGGAGAAGAAAAACTGTTTTTT. Its protein product is CASSFPLGKGEEKLFF. This sequence joins TRBV12-3 or TRBV12-4 and TRBJ1-4; D remains unclear. The CDR3 runs 16 residues. V was cut by 3 bases and J by 8 bases, with 19 bases left in between.

V gene TRBV19 combines with J gene TRBJ1-2; D is undetermined. Trimming stripped 5 bases from V and 8 bases from J, with 15 bases between. The CDR3 has 13 residues. Germline V gene data show CDR1 as LNHDA and CDR2 as SQIVND (reference sequence). This CDR3 reads CASSASPLEGYTF. The CDR3 DNA is TGTGCCAGTAGTGCATCTCCCCTGGAGGGCTACACCTTC. Drawing the rest from reference TRBV19 and TRBJ1-2, the complete variable domain is DGGITQSPKYLFRKEGQNVTLSCEQNLNHDAMYWYRQDPGQGLRLIYYSQIVNDFQKGDIAEGYSVSREKKESFPLTVTSAQKNPTAFYLCASSASPLEGYTFGSGTRLTVV.

The genes are TRBV28 and TRBJ1-5, with D perhaps TRBD1 (6 bases). Germline CDR1 MDHEN, CDR2 SYDVKM. V was shortened by 4 bases and J by 0 bases, with 7 bases between the two germline ends. The CDR3 length is 14 residues. The CDR3 DNA follows: TGTGCCAGCAGTTACAGGGATAGCAATCAGCCCCAGCATTTT. It encodes CASSYRDSNQPQHF.

The CDR3 sequence: CATSDLRQNGGELFF. The CDR3 DNA is TGTGCCACCAGTGATTTGAGACAGAATGGGGGGGAGCTGTTTTTT. This rearrangement joins TRBV24-1 to TRBJ2-2, with a tentative D call TRBD1 (5 bases). V lost 0 bases and J lost 8, with 12 bases in between. The CDR3 is 15 amino acids. Germline CDR1 and CDR2: KGHDR and SFDVKD.

This clonotype appeared a few times. This sequence joins TRBV6-1 and TRBJ2-5, with TRBD2 matching 7 bases. This CDR3 region has 17 residues. With V trimmed by 0 bases and J by 3 bases, 10 bases remained unmatched. CDR1 MNHNS and CDR2 SASEGT come from the germline V gene. For the CDR3, the DNA is TGTGCCAGCAGTGAAGCTCCCCCGGGACTACTCAAAGAGACCCAGTACTTC. Translated: CASSEAPPGLLKETQYF.

This clonotype was found many times. V and J are TRBV27 and TRBJ2-7; D call uncertain. V dropped 0 bases and J dropped 4 bases, with 10 bases sitting between them. Germline loops: CDR1 MNHEY, CDR2 SMNVEV (reference sequence). The length of the CDR3 is 14 residues. The CDR3 DNA reads as TGTGCCAGCAGTTTATCTCGCAACCCTTACGAGCAGTACTTC. This codes for CASSLSRNPYEQYF.

This clonotype has ten or more counts. V is TRBV12-3 or TRBV12-4 and J is TRBJ2-7, with D maybe TRBD1 (5 bases). V lost 6 bases, J lost 3 bases, and 12 bases lay in between. The CDR3 spans 13 residues. The CDR3 sequence: CASSTLDIYEQYF. The DNA of the CDR3 is TGTGCCAGCAGCACCCTGGACATCTACGAGCAGTACTTC.

This clonotype was seen more than once but under ten times. The chain recombines TRBV7-9 with TRBJ2-1, with no clear D. Looked up from germline, CDR1 is SEHNR and CDR2 is FQNEAQ (reference sequence). The CDR3 length is 12 residues. V lost 5 bases, J lost 5 bases, and 7 bases lay in between. CDR3 region: CASSRTDNEQFF. The DNA of the CDR3 is TGTGCCAGCAGCCGTACAGACAATGAGCAGTTCTTC.

Many counts were recorded for this clonotype. The rearrangement uses TRBV7-6 and TRBJ2-7, with 9 bases identical to TRBD1. The CDR3 consists of 15 residues. Germline CDR1 is SGHVS and CDR2 is FNYEAQ. With V trimmed by 5 bases and J by 1 base, 6 bases remained unmatched. The CDR3 loop reads CASSQGTGQSYEQYF. CDR3 bases: TGTGCCAGCAGCCAAGGGACAGGGCAGTCCTACGAGCAGTACTTC.

The V call is TRBV6-1, the J call TRBJ1-2, with D unresolved. V lost 0 bases to trimming and J lost 4 bases, with 9 bases between them. The length of the CDR3 is 14 residues. In germline, CDR1 is MNHNS, CDR2 SASEGT. CDR3 DNA sequence: TGTGCCAGCAGTGAAGCCGGCAGTCGCTATGGCTACACCTTC. This encodes CASSEAGSRYGYTF.

The chain uses TRBV20-1 and TRBJ2-7, with 10 bases lining up with TRBD2. The trim removed 0 bases at V and 0 bases at J, leaving 11 bases unmatched. The CDR3 sequence is 18 residues long. The germline gives CDR1 DFQATT, CDR2 SNEGSKA (reference sequence). DNA for the CDR3: TGCAGTGCTAGAGATTGGGCCTCCGGGACTAGCGCCTCCTACGAGCAGTACTTC. Amino acids: CSARDWASGTSASYEQYF.

This clonotype was detected a few times. V and J are TRBV28 and TRBJ2-1; no clear D gene. V lost 2 bases and J 7 bases, leaving 12 bases between the germline ends. CDR1 and CDR2 (germline): MDHEN, SYDVKM. CDR3 size: 14 residues. CDR3 amino acids: CASSLVPDTNEQFF. The CDR3 DNA follows: TGTGCCAGCAGTTTAGTGCCAGACACTAATGAGCAGTTCTTC.

In this sample, this clonotype turned up many times. The CDR3 DNA reads as TGCGCCAGCAGCCAAGATCCGGGTATAAGCTATGGCTACACCTTC. Its protein is CASSQDPGISYGYTF. V and J are TRBV4-1 and TRBJ1-2; D not resolved. V dropped 0 bases and J dropped 4 bases, with 12 bases sitting between them. CDR3 size: 15 residues. CDR1 is MGHRA and CDR2 is YSYEKL in the germline V gene.

The V call is TRBV28, the J call TRBJ1-1; D is perhaps TRBD1 (5 bases). V was pared by 1 base and J by 8 bases, with 20 bases between. This CDR3 comprises 16 residues. Germline V gene data show CDR1 as MDHEN and CDR2 as SYDVKM. The CDR3 spells CASSLFELYGGMEAFF. The CDR3, as DNA: TGTGCCAGCAGTTTATTCGAACTTTATGGGGGGATGGAAGCTTTCTTT.

This clonotype showed up just a few times. The rearrangement joins TRBV5-1 to TRBJ1-2; no clear D. The CDR3 sequence is 16 residues long. Trimming removed 0 bases from V and 0 bases from J, with 12 bases in between. The germline V gene encodes CDR1 SGHRS and CDR2 YFSETQ. The chain's CDR3 is CASSLAAGYSNYGYTF. CDR3 bases: TGCGCCAGCAGCTTGGCCGCCGGTTATTCTAACTATGGCTACACCTTC.

The chain has TRBV4-1 and TRBJ1-1; D not resolved. Germline V gene sequence: CDR1 MGHRA, CDR2 YSYEKL. The CDR3 spans 15 residues. With 1 base removed from V and 1 base from J, the gap between germline ends came to 10 bases. In nucleotides, the CDR3 is TGCGCCAGCAGCCAAGGACCGGGCTCGAACACTGAAGCTTTCTTT. It translates to CASSQGPGSNTEAFF.

The chain has TRBV20-1 and TRBJ2-5; 10 nucleotides match TRBD2. The CDR3 contains 16 residues. Trimming cost V 0 bases and J 1 base; bases outside gene matches: 5. Per germline, CDR1 DFQATT and CDR2 SNEGSKA (reference sequence). As DNA, the CDR3 is TGCAGTGCTAGAGAGTTTAGCGGGAGGCCCCAAGAGACCCAGTACTTC. It codes for CSAREFSGRPQETQYF.

A few counts support this clonotype. The chain employs TRBV9 and TRBJ2-1, with 8 bases lining up with TRBD1. This CDR3 has 14 amino acids. The trim removed 1 base at V and 7 bases at J, leaving 4 bases unmatched. Germline V gives CDR1 SGDLS, CDR2 YYNGEE. The CDR3: CASSVRQGWNEQFF. The CDR3 DNA is TGTGCCAGCAGCGTAAGACAGGGGTGGAATGAGCAGTTCTTC.

This clonotype appeared many times. V and J are TRBV6-4 and TRBJ2-1; the D is unclear. The CDR3 is made up of 12 amino acids. Trimming left V 2 bases short and J 10 bases short, with 9 bases between. Per germline, CDR1 MRHNA and CDR2 SNTAGT. CDR3 amino acids: CASSDTLGEQFF. CDR3 bases: TGTGCCAGCAGTGACACTCTGGGAGAGCAGTTCTTC.

This clonotype was counted only a few times. The chain joins TRBV7-9 to TRBJ2-6; no clear D. Germline CDR1 reads SEHNR; CDR2 reads FQNEAQ (reference sequence). The CDR3 length is 14 residues. Trimming took off 5 bases at V and 0 bases at J, with 5 bases between the two ends. CDR3 amino acids: CASSQSSGANVLTF. CDR3 coding DNA: TGTGCCAGCAGCCAGTCCTCTGGGGCCAACGTCCTGACTTTC.

This clonotype occurred many times. The chain has TRBV7-2 and TRBJ1-1; TRBD1 might be the D (6 bases). This CDR3 has 15 amino acids. Germline loops: CDR1 SGHTA, CDR2 FQGNSA. V dropped 2 bases and J dropped 4 bases, with 14 bases sitting between them. Here the CDR3 DNA reads TGTGCCAGCAGCTTAATCATGGGGGCAGGCACTGAAGCTTTCTTT. Encoded protein: CASSLIMGAGTEAFF.

There are a few counts of this clonotype. V usage is TRBV6-2 or TRBV6-3 and J usage is TRBJ1-2, with 7 positions matching TRBD1. The CDR3 loop spans 15 amino acids. Losses at the gene ends were 6 bases for V and 6 bases for J; bases not matched to a gene: 13. In germline, CDR1 is MNHEY, CDR2 SVGEGT. CDR3 sequence (DNA): TGTGCCAGCAGATCGACAGGGAATATTAATAATGGCTACACCTTC. Protein: CASRSTGNINNGYTF.

CDR3 protein: CASIRLAGGRNEQFF. In DNA form, the CDR3 reads TGTGCCAGCATCCGACTAGCGGGGGGTAGGAATGAGCAGTTCTTC. The rearrangement links TRBV7-9 to TRBJ2-1, with 13 bases that match TRBD2. Germline loops: CDR1 SEHNR, CDR2 FQNEAQ (reference sequence). With V trimmed by 7 bases and J by 7 bases, 7 bases remained unmatched. The CDR3 consists of 15 residues. Looking up the rest from reference TRBV7-9 and TRBJ2-1 gives the full variable domain: DTGVSQNPRHKITKRGQNVTFRCDPISEHNRLYWYRQTLGQGPEFLTYFQNEAQLEKSRLLSDRFSAERPKGSFSTLEIQRTEQGDSAMYLCASIRLAGGRNEQFFGPGTRLTVL.

This clonotype was seen repeatedly, ten times or more. V is TRBV11-2 and J is TRBJ2-5, with TRBD2 identical over 7 bases. The CDR3 length is 17 residues. Germline loops: CDR1 SGHAT, CDR2 FQNNGV. After removal of 4 bases from V and 5 bases from J, the junction contained 16 bases not matched to a gene. CDR3 residues: CASSSPWSGTFGETQYF. The CDR3 DNA follows: TGTGCCAGCAGCTCCCCGTGGAGCGGGACGTTCGGGGAGACCCAGTACTTC.

The gene calls are TRBV20-1 and TRBJ1-1; no firm D call. Germline CDR1 DFQATT, CDR2 SNEGSKA (reference sequence). CDR3 length: 12 residues. The V and J ends lost 6 bases and 5 bases respectively, with 13 bases between them. CDR3: CSAAPKWTEAFF. Here the CDR3 DNA reads TGCAGTGCAGCACCGAAGTGGACTGAAGCTTTCTTT.

This clonotype was observed many times. The chain recombines TRBV24-1 with TRBJ2-1; 9 bases align to TRBD1. This CDR3 comprises 16 residues. V lost 4 bases and J lost 10; bases outside the gene matches: 13. Germline V gene sequence: CDR1 KGHDR, CDR2 SFDVKD. CDR3 in DNA: TGTGCCACCAGTGACCCCACAGGGGGCTTGTGGGGCGAGCAGTTCTTC. Translated, it gives CATSDPTGGLWGEQFF.

This clonotype was detected only a few times. The chain combines TRBV7-2 with TRBJ1-1; D perhaps matches TRBD1 (5 bases). This CDR3 region has 14 residues. V was pared by 2 bases and J by 5 bases, with 12 bases between. Germline CDR1 and CDR2: SGHTA and FQGNSA. In DNA, the CDR3 is TGTGCCAGCAGCTTACAGCAGGGAATGACTGAAGCTTTCTTT. It encodes CASSLQQGMTEAFF.